The present entry profiles one T cell receptor (beta chain) with its context. Its antigen is currently unknown. The data are from a study of siplizumab effects on memory and regulatory T cells. Study-wide results and caveats: Naive T cells seemed more diverse than memory cells; they also seemed major alloresponse contributors.

The germline V gene has CDR1 MGHRA and CDR2 YSYEKL. The length of the CDR3 is 18 residues. Trimming shortened V by 1 base and J by 1 base, and 14 bases separated the two germline ends. Profiled with immunoSEQ multiplex PCR; TCRdb holds only in-frame clones, not every one. The data hold 110,000 or so clones, with approximately 94% observed a single time. Sequencing was done on a sample of CD4+ T cells sorted from blood. This TCR came from a human donor in good health. This chain uses TRBV4-1 with TRBJ2-6, with D perhaps assigned TRBD1 or TRBD2 (6 bases each). The CDR3 DNA reads as TGCGCCAGCAGCCAAGGGAGGGGCAGGGGATCTGGGGCCAACGTCCTGACTTTC. Translation: CASSQGRGRGSGANVLTF.